This T cell receptor beta chain came from a study of identical twins. Findings of the study overall: The more abundant beta clonotypes in cord blood had fewer insertions, and memory repertoires did not show this. Twin-shared out-of-frame alpha sequences showed excess low generation probability.

This clonotype was counted many times. Its antigen is not identified. Healthy Caucasians supplied all donations. J gave up 1 base and V 6 bases, and 8 bases lay outside the gene matches. The germline V gene has CDR1 SGHTA and CDR2 FQGNSA. The CDR3 is 15 amino acids. The authors used template switching to add a universal primer site and gave cDNA unique molecular identifiers. TCRdb reprocessed the 5' RACE reads with MiXCR, giving one entry per CDR3 protein. The sample holds about 240,000 distinct CDR3 sequences, about 10% seen once. V usage is TRBV7-2 and J usage is TRBJ1-1; 7 positions match TRBD1. The TCR originated in a man aged 45-65 years in good health. Sequenced sample: memory T cells sorted from blood. CDR3 sequence reads: CASRKGALGNTEAFF. CDR3 in DNA: TGTGCCAGCAGGAAGGGGGCCCTAGGGAACACTGAAGCTTTCTTT. Together with reference TRBV7-2 and TRBJ1-1, the CDR3 gives the full variable domain: GAGVSQSPSNKVTEKGKDVELRCDPISGHTALYWYRQSLGQGLEFLIYFQGNSAPDKSGLPSDRFSAERTGGSVSTLTIQRTQQEDSAVYLCASRKGALGNTEAFFGQGTRLTVV.